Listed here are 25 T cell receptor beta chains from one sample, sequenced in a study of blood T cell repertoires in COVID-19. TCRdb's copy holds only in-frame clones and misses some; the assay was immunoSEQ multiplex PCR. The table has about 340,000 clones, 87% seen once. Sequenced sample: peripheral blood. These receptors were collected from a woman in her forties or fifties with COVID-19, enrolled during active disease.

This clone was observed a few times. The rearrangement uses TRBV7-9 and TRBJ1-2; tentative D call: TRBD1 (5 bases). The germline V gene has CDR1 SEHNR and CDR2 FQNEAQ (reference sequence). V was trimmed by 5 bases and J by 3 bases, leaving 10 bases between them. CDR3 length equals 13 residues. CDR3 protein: CASSRGGDYGYTF. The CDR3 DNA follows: TGTGCCAGCAGCCGGGGGGGTGACTATGGCTACACCTTC.

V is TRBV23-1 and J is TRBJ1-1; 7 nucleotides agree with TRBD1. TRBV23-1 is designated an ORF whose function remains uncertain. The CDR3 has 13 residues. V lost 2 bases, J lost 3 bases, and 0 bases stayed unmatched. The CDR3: CASSQQGDTEAFF. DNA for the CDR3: TGCGCCAGCAGTCAACAGGGGGACACTGAAGCTTTCTTT.

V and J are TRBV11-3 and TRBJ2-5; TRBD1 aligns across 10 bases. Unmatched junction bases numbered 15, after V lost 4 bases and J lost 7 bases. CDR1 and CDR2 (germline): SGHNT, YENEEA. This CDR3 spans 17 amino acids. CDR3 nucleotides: TGTGCCAGCAGCTCCCGTGGAGTAGGACAGGGGGTGAGGACCCAGTACTTC. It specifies CASSSRGVGQGVRTQYF.

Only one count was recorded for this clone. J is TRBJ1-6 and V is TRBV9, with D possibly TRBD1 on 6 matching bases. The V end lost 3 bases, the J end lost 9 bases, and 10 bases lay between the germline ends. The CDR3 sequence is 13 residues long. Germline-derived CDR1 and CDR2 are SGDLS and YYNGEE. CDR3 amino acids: CASSEGEGSPLHF. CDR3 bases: TGTGCCAGCAGCGAGGGGGAGGGTTCACCCCTCCACTTT.

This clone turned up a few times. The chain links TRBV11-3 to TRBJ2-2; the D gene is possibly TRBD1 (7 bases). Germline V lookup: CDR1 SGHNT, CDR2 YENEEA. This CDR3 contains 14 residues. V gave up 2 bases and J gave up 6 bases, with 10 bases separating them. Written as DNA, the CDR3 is TGTGCCAGCAGCTTACAGGGGGACTCCGGGGAGCTGTTTTTT. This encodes CASSLQGDSGELFF.

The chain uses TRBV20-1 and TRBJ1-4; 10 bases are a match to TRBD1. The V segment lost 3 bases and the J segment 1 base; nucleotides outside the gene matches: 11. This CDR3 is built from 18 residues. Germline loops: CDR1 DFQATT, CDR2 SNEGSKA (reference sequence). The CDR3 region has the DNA TGCAGTGCTAGTGATCGACAGGGGGCTGGAAGAACTAATGAAAAACTGTTTTTT. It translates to CSASDRQGAGRTNEKLFF.

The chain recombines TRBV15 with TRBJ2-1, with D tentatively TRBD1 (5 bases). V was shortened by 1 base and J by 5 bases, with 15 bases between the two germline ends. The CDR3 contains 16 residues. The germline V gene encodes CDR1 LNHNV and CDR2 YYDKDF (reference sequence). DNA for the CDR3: TGTGCCACCAGCAGAGTAGCAGGGAATAGACACAATGAGCAGTTCTTC. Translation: CATSRVAGNRHNEQFF.

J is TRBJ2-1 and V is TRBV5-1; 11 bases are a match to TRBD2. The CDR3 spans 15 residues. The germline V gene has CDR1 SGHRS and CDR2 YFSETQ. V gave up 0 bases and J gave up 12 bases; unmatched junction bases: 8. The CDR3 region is CASSLAQNSGRAQFF. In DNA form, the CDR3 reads TGCGCCAGCAGCTTGGCCCAGAATAGCGGGAGGGCGCAGTTCTTC.

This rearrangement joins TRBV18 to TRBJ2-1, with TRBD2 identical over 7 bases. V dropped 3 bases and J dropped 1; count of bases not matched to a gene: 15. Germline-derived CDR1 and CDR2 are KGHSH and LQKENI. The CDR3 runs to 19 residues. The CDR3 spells CASSPIHPQGGSSYNEQFF. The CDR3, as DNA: TGTGCCAGCTCACCGATACACCCCCAGGGCGGGAGTTCCTACAATGAGCAGTTCTTC.

The CDR3 protein is CASVGDQYEKLFF. In DNA form, the CDR3 reads TGCGCCAGCGTCGGAGATCAATATGAAAAACTGTTTTTT. The chain links TRBV10-2 to TRBJ1-4; D call uncertain. V was clipped by 8 bases and J by 6 bases, with 13 bases between them. CDR3 length equals 13 residues. Germline loops: CDR1 WSHSY, CDR2 SAAADI.

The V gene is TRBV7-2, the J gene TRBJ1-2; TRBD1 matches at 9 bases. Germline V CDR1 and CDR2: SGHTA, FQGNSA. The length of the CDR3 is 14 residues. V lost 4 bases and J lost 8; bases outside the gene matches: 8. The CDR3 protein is CASSYRDRAAGYTF. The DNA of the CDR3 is TGTGCCAGCAGCTACCGGGACAGGGCGGCCGGCTACACCTTC.

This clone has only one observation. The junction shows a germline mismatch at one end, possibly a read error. CDR3 coding DNA: TGTGCTAGCAGCCCATGGACTAGCGGGAGCGCGAACACCGGGGAGCTGTTTTTT. The encoded protein is CASSPWTSGSANTGELFF. V and J are TRBV7-7 and TRBJ2-2; 13 positions match TRBD2. The V gene's germline CDR1 is SSHAT and CDR2 FNYEAQ (reference sequence). CDR3 length: 18 amino acids.

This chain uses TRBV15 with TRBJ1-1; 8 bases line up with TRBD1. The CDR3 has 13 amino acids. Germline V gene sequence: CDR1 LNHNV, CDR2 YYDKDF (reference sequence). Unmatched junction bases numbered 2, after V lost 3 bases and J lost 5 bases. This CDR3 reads CATSSRQGTEAFF. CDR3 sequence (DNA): TGTGCCACCAGCAGCCGACAGGGGACTGAAGCTTTCTTT.

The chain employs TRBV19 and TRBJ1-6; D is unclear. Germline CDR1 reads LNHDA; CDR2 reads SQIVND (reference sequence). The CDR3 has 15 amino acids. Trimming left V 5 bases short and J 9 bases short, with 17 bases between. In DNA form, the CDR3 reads TGTGCCAGTAGTCAAGACTCTACCTATGGTTCACCCCTCCACTTT. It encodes CASSQDSTYGSPLHF.

The CDR3 sequence is CSGGRPGTSGSNEQFF. CDR3 nucleotide sequence: TGCAGCGGTGGAAGACCCGGGACTAGCGGGTCCAATGAGCAGTTCTTC. The chain employs TRBV29-1 and TRBJ2-1; the match to TRBD2 covers 12 bases. CDR1 and CDR2 (germline): SQVTM, ANQGSEA. The J segment lost 6 bases and the V segment lost 7 bases, leaving 13 bases of the junction unmatched. CDR3 size: 16 residues.

The CDR3, as DNA: TGCGCCAGCAGCTTGGAAGGGCTTTTAGCGGGAGGTACCGGGGAGCTGTTTTTT. Its protein is CASSLEGLLAGGTGELFF. This chain joins TRBV5-1 and TRBJ2-2, with TRBD2 matching over 10 bases. This CDR3 contains 18 residues. Germline V gene sequence: CDR1 SGHRS, CDR2 YFSETQ. The V segment lost 0 bases and the J segment 5 bases; nucleotides outside the gene matches: 10.

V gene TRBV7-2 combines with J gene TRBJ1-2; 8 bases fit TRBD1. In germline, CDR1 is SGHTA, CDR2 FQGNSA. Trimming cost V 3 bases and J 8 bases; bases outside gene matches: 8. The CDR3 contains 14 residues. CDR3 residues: CASSFYLTGVGYTF. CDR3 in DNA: TGTGCCAGCAGCTTCTACCTGACAGGGGTGGGCTACACCTTC.

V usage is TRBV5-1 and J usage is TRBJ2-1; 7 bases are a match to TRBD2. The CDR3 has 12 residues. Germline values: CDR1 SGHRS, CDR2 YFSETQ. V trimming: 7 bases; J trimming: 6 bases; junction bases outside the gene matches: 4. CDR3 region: CASGRALNEQFF. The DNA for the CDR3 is TGCGCCAGCGGGAGGGCCCTCAATGAGCAGTTCTTC.

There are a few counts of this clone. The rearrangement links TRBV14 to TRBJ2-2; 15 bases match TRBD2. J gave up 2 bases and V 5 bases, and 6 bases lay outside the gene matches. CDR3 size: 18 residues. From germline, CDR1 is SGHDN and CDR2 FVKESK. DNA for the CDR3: TGTGCCAGCAGCTCGGGACTAGCGGGAGGCCGAAACACCGGGGAGCTGTTTTTT. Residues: CASSSGLAGGRNTGELFF.

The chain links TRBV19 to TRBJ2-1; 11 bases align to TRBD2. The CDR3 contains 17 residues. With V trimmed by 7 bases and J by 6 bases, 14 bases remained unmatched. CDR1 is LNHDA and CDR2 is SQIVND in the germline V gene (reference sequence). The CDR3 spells CASTGAGLAGGPNEQFF. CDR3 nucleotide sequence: TGTGCCAGTACCGGAGCAGGGCTAGCGGGAGGACCCAATGAGCAGTTCTTC. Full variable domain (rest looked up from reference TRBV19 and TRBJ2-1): DGGITQSPKYLFRKEGQNVTLSCEQNLNHDAMYWYRQDPGQGLRLIYYSQIVNDFQKGDIAEGYSVSREKKESFPLTVTSAQKNPTAFYLCASTGAGLAGGPNEQFFGPGTRLTVL.

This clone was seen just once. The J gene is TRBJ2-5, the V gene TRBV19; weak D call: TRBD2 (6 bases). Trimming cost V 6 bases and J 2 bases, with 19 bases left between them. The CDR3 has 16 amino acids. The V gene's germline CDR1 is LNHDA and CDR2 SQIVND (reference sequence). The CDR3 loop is CASSHRGGTFQETQYF. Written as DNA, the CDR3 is TGTGCCAGTAGCCACCGGGGAGGCACGTTTCAAGAGACCCAGTACTTC.

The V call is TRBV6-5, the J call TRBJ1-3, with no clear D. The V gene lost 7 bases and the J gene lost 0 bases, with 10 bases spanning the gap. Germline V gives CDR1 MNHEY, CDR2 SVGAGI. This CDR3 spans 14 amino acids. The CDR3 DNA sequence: TGTGCCAGCACGTCGGGGTACTCTGGAAACACCATATATTTT. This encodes CASTSGYSGNTIYF.

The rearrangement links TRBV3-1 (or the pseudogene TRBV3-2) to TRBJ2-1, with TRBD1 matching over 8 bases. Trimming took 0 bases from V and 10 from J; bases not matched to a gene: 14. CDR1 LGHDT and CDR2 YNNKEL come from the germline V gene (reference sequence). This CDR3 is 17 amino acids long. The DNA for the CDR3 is TGTGCCAGCAGCCAAGATCAGGCCTTGGACAGGGTAGGCGAGCAGTTCTTC. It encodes CASSQDQALDRVGEQFF.

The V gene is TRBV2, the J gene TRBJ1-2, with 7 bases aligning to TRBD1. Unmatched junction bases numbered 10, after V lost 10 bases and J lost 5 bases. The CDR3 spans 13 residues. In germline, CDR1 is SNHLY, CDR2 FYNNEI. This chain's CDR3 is CATAQGSSYGYTF. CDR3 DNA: TGTGCCACCGCACAGGGGAGCAGTTATGGCTACACCTTC.

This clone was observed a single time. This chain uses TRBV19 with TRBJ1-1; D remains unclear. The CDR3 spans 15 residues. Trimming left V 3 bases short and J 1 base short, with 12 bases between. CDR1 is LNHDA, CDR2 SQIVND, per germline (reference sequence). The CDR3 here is CASSIMRAGNTEAFF. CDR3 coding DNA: TGTGCCAGTAGTATCATGAGGGCCGGGAACACTGAAGCTTTCTTT.